This is a list of T cell receptor beta chains from one sample in a study of T cells in Graves' hyperthyroidism and ophthalmopathy. TCRdb reprocessed the multiplex PCR reads with MiXCR, giving one entry per CDR3 protein. This table holds around 530,000 distinct CDR3 sequences, over 15% found once. The sequenced sample was blood. The receptor source for this set is a woman in her late teens or twenties with Graves' ophthalmopathy. CDR3s include the opening cysteine and the closing phenylalanine or tryptophan. The size entry is marked missing in some rows and otherwise reads once, few, many or a size class.

>TRBV7-9|many
CASTPGGGTSYNEQFF
>TRBV28|many
CASSSFQWTGAGGTEAFF
>TRBV5-6|.
CASSTGLAAGSEQFF
>TRBV20-1|.
CSASSSGAYNEQFF
>TRBV20-1|many
CSASPGTGAYNSPLHF
>TRBV30|many
CAWSVGTQYF
>TRBV10-3|many
CAISEGAGEGYTF
>TRBV27|many
CASSKTGASYNEQFF
>TRBV28|many
CASSPSINYGYTF
>TRBV29-1|.
CSVDTDRGYEQYF
>TRBV27|few
CASSSLLAGGVHNEQFF
>TRBV5-8|many
CASSLADRGSYNEQFF
>TRBV20-1|many
CSARDYRDTDTQYF
>TRBV18|many
CASSTGRESYEQYF
>TRBV5-8|few
CSRQWGGAGSGYTF
>TRBV3-1|many
CASSQDPMDTEAFF